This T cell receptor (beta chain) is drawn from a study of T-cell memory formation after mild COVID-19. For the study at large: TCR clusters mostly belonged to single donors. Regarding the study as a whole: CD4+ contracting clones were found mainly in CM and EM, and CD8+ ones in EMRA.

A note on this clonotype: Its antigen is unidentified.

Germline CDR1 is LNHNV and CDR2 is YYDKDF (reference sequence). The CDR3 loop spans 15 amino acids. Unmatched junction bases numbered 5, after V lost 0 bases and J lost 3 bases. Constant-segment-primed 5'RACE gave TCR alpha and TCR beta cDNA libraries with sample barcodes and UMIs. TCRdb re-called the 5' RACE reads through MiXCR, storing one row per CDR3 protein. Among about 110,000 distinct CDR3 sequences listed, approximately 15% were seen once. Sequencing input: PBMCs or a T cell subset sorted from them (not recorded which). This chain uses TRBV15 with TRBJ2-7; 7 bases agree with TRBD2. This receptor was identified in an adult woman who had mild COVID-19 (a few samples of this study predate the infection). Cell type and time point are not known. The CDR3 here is CATSRDLGGSYEQYF. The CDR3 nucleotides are TGTGCCACCAGCAGAGACTTGGGGGGGAGCTACGAGCAGTACTTC.